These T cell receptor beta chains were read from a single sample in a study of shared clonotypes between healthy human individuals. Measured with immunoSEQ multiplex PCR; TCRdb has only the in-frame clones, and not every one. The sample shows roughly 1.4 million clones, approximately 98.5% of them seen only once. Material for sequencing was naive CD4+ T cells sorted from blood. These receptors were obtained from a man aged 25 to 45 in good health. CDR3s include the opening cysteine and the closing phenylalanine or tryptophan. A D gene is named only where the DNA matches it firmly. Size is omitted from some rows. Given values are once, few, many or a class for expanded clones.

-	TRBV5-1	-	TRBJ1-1	CASSSTGSRDTEAFF	TGCGCCAGCAGCTCAACCGGGAGTCGGGACACTGAAGCTTTCTTT
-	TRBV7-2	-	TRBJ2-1	CASSLALTSSEQFF	TGTGCCAGCAGCTTAGCATTGACTAGTTCAGAGCAGTTCTTC
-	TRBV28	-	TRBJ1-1	CASSLNKARAFF	TGTGCCAGCAGTTTAAATAAGGCAAGAGCTTTCTTT
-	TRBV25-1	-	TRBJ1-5	CASRGGVSQPQHF	TGTGCCAGCAGGGGAGGGGTGAGCCAGCCCCAGCATTTT
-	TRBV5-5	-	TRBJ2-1	CASSPTRGSYNEQFF	TGTGCCAGCAGCCCCACCCGCGGATCTTACAATGAGCAGTTCTTC
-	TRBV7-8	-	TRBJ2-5	CASSLIGIFETQYF	TGTGCCAGCAGCTTGATAGGGATCTTCGAGACCCAGTACTTC
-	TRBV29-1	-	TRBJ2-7	CSVGGANSYEQYF	TGCAGCGTTGGTGGAGCGAATTCCTACGAGCAGTACTTC
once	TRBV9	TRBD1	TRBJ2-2	CASSTQGAVTGELFF	TGTGCCAGCAGCACCCAGGGGGCTGTCACCGGGGAGCTGTTTTTT
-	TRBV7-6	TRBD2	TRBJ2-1	CASSLGLAGGQNEQFF	TGTGCCAGCAGCTTAGGTCTAGCGGGAGGGCAGAATGAGCAGTTCTTC
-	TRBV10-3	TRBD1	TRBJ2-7	CATTPRTGLHEQYF	TGTGCCACCACCCCACGGACAGGGTTACACGAGCAGTACTTC
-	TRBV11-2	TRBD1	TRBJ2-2	CASSLATGGTSGELFF	TGTGCCAGCAGCTTAGCGACAGGGGGAACTTCGGGGGAGCTGTTTTTT
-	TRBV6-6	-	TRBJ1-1	CASSLQEGTAFF	TGTGCCAGCAGTTTACAGGAGGGCACAGCTTTCTTT
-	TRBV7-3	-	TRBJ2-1	CASSLRSGYNEQFF	TGTGCCAGCAGCTTAAGAAGCGGTTACAATGAGCAGTTCTTC
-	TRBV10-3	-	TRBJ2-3	CANSGTRTDTQYF	TGTGCCAATTCCGGGACCCGCACAGATACGCAGTATTTT
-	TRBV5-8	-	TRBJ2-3	CASTQGIHTDTQYF	TGTGCCAGCACCCAGGGGATCCACACAGATACGCAGTATTTT
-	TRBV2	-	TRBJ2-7	CASRDLWGVEQYF	TGTGCCAGCAGAGATCTCTGGGGCGTAGAGCAGTACTTC
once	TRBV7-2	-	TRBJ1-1	CASSLDMKNTEAFF	TGTGCCAGCAGCTTGGACATGAAAAACACTGAAGCTTTCTTT
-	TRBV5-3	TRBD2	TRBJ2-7	CARSLGLAGVPYEQYF	TGTGCCAGAAGCCTCGGACTAGCGGGAGTCCCTTACGAGCAGTACTTC
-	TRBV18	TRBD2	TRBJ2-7	CASSRTSGSYEQYF	TGTGCCAGCTCCAGGACTAGCGGTTCCTACGAGCAGTACTTC
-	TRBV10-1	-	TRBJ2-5	CASSGGHQETQYF	TGCGCCAGCAGTGGCGGCCACCAAGAGACCCAGTACTTC
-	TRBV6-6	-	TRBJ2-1	CASSYGGTTYNEQFF	TGTGCCAGCAGTTATGGAGGAACTACCTACAATGAGCAGTTCTTC
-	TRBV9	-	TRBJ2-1	CASSVAGDSYNEQFF	TGTGCCAGCAGCGTAGCGGGAGATTCCTACAATGAGCAGTTCTTC
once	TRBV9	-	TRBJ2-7	CASSVSEAYEQYF	TGTGCCAGCAGCGTATCGGAAGCCTACGAGCAGTACTTC
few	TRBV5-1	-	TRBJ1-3	CASSLVGAGNTIYF	TGCGCCAGCAGCTTGGTGGGGGCTGGAAACACCATATATTTT
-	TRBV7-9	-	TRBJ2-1	CASSLGSGELSYNEQFF	TGTGCCAGCAGCTTAGGATCTGGGGAGTTGTCCTACAATGAGCAGTTCTTC
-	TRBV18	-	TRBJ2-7	CASSPLDISYEQYF	TGTGCCAGCTCACCCTTGGACATTTCCTACGAGCAGTACTTC
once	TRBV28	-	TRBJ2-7	CASSLTEPYEQYF	TGTGCCAGCAGTTTAACCGAGCCCTACGAGCAGTACTTC
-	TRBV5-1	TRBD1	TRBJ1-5	CASSLRQGGQPQHF	TGCGCCAGCAGCTTGCGACAGGGAGGGCAGCCCCAGCATTTT
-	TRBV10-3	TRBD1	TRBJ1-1	CAISESGTGVGVEAFF	TGTGCCATCAGTGAGTCTGGGACAGGGGTCGGAGTTGAAGCTTTCTTT
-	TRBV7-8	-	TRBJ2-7	CASSLFLVYSTYEQYF	TGTGCCAGCAGCTTATTTTTGGTATATAGCACCTACGAGCAGTACTTC
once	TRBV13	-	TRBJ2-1	CASSAQSTYNEQFF	TGTGCCAGCAGCGCACAGTCCACCTACAATGAGCAGTTCTTC
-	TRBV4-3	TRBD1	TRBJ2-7	CASSQVGQGISYEQYF	TGCGCCAGCAGCCAAGTAGGACAGGGTATTTCCTACGAGCAGTACTTC
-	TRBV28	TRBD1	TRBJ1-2	CASRRTGDYGYTF	TGTGCCAGCAGGAGGACAGGTGACTATGGCTACACCTTC
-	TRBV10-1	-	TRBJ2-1	CASSEGGSYNEQFF	TGCGCCAGCAGTGAGGGGGGCTCCTACAATGAGCAGTTCTTC
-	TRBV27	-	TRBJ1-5	CASSAIAGMNQPQHF	TGTGCCAGCAGCGCAATTGCGGGGATGAATCAGCCCCAGCATTTT
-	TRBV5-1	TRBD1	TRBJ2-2	CASLKGASTGELFF	TGCGCCAGTCTTAAGGGGGCTAGCACCGGGGAGCTGTTTTTT
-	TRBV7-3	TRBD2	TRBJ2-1	CASSLIGRADNEQFF	TGTGCCAGCAGCTTAATCGGGAGGGCCGACAATGAGCAGTTCTTC
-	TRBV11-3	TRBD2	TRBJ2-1	CASRGEGREQFF	TGTGCCAGCAGAGGGGAGGGACGGGAGCAGTTCTTC
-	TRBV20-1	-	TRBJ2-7	CSAIMGEQYF	TGCAGTGCTATAATGGGAGAGCAGTACTTC
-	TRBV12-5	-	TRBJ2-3	CASGLVPDTQYF	TGTGCTAGTGGTTTGGTTCCAGATACGCAGTATTTT
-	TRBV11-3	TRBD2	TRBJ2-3	CASSLGAGEVTDTQYF	TGTGCCAGCAGCTTAGGGGCGGGAGAAGTGACAGATACGCAGTATTTT
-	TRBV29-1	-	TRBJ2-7	CSVEARPYEQYF	TGCAGCGTTGAAGCTAGACCCTACGAGCAGTACTTC
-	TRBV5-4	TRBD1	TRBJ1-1	CASSGGQVNTEAFF	TGTGCCAGCAGCGGGGGACAGGTGAACACTGAAGCTTTCTTT
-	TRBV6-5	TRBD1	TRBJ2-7	CASSYWDRGEQYF	TGTGCCAGCAGTTACTGGGACAGGGGTGAGCAGTACTTC
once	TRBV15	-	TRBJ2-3	CATSTGLPSGTDTQYF	TGTGCCACCAGCACGGGACTGCCGAGCGGCACAGATACGCAGTATTTT
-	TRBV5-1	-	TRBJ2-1	CASSGGAGRSSYNEQFF	TGCGCCAGCAGCGGGGGGGCCGGGAGGAGCTCCTACAATGAGCAGTTCTTC
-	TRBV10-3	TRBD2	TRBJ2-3	CATNGGTSGRADTQYF	TGTGCCACCAACGGAGGCACTAGCGGGAGAGCAGATACGCAGTATTTT
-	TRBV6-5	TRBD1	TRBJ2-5	CASSETGGPKTQYF	TGTGCCAGCAGTGAAACAGGGGGTCCGAAGACCCAGTACTTC
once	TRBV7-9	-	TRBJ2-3	CASRRQGISSTDTQYF	TGTGCCAGCAGGCGGCAGGGAATTTCTAGCACAGATACGCAGTATTTT